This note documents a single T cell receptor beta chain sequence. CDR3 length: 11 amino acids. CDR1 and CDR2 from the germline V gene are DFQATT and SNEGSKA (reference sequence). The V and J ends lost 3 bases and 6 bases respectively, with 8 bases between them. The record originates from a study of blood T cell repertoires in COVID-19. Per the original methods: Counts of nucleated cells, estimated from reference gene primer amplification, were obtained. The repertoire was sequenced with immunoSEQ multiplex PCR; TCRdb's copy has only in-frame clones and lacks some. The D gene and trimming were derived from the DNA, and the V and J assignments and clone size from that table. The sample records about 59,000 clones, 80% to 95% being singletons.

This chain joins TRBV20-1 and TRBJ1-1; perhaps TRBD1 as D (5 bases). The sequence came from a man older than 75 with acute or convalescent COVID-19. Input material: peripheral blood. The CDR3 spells CSASRAPEAFF. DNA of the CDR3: TGCAGTGCTAGCAGGGCCCCTGAAGCTTTCTTT.